The sequence of this T cell receptor beta chain was determined in a study of cytomegalovirus exposure and HLA in healthy donors. General study results and limits: The number of N-insertions in an Asian-associated ancestry cluster was reportedly below the roughly 620-donor mean in a later analysis. Across donors, most TCRs were seen rarely, yet some public ones were widespread.

As to this clone: The antigen is unknown.

PCR was performed using 60 Vbeta and 13 Jbeta primers. This table comes from immunoSEQ multiplex PCR, and its TCRdb copy is limited to in-frame clones, with some not included. The sample totals around 140,000 clones. Germline V gives CDR1 WNHNN, CDR2 SYGVQD (reference sequence). With 6 bases removed from V and 0 bases from J, the gap between germline ends came to 8 bases. CDR3 size: 13 residues. Input material: PBMCs. This receptor was identified in a male donor in good health and CMV-seronegative. The rearrangement uses TRBV10-1 and TRBJ1-1; weak D call: TRBD1 (5 bases). CDR3 DNA: TGCGCCAGCAGACCGACAGTGAACACTGAAGCTTTCTTT. Amino acid sequence: CASRPTVNTEAFF.